The 3 T cell receptor beta chains in this list originate from one sample, sequenced in a study of early T cells in non-severe SARS-CoV-2 infection. TCRdb used MiXCR to reprocess the 5' RACE reads, holding one entry per CDR3 protein. The sample yields about 77,000 distinct CDR3 sequences, more than 9% seen once. The material sequenced was whole blood. These receptors all come from an adult who was a healthcare worker with PCR-confirmed SARS-CoV-2 infection or an uninfected control (not recorded which).

This rearrangement joins TRBV20-1 to TRBJ2-5; no firm D call. V was cut by 3 bases and J by 4 bases, with 18 bases left in between. Germline assignment: CDR1 DFQATT and CDR2 SNEGSKA (reference sequence). This CDR3 spans 15 amino acids. The CDR3 DNA is TGCAGTGCTAGCTCTCTGGAGCGTGTGGCAGAGACCCAGTACTTC. This translates into CSASSLERVAETQYF.

The gene calls are TRBV5-1 and TRBJ2-5; D is unresolved. This CDR3 contains 14 residues. Trimming shortened V by 4 bases and J by 0 bases, and 10 bases separated the two germline ends. The germline CDR1 and CDR2 sequences are SGHRS and YFSETQ. The CDR3 DNA reads TGCGCCAGCAGCCACTATGGGAACCAAGAGACCCAGTACTTC. Protein: CASSHYGNQETQYF.

The V gene is TRBV6-6, the J gene TRBJ2-5, with D possibly matching TRBD1 (5 bases). V lost 4 bases to trimming and J lost 5 bases, with 8 bases between them. Germline values: CDR1 MNHNY, CDR2 SVGAGI (reference sequence). The CDR3 is made up of 12 amino acids. In DNA, the CDR3 is TGTGCCAGCAGTTCAAACAGGGAGACCCAGTACTTC. As protein: CASSSNRETQYF.